This TCR beta chain was captured in a study of CD8 T cells in ankylosing spondylitis. Study-level findings and limits: Blood of patients with ankylosing spondylitis appeared to be characterized by a TCR beta motif of eight or nine highly homologous variants. Significantly higher representation of disease-linked clones was reported for matched ankylosing spondylitis synovial fluid. Clones linked to disease, bearing a CD8+ phenotype, were relatively rare in peripheral blood.

To note about this clonotype: The antigen is unknown.

MiXCR was run by TCRdb on the 5' RACE reads, yielding one entry per CDR3 protein. Among 200,000 to 300,000 distinct CDR3 sequences, 20% to 30% were seen once, and the ten largest hold over 0.55%. This CDR3 has 13 amino acids. The germline gives CDR1 SGHNT, CDR2 YENEEA. V lost 4 bases, J lost 9 bases, and 12 bases lay in between. The rearrangement joins TRBV11-3 to TRBJ2-2; D not certain. Material for sequencing was blood, either unsorted or a sorted T cell fraction (not recorded which). The clonotype comes from a male donor with ankylosing spondylitis or in good health (not recorded which). The CDR3 here is CASSSDRAWELFF. In DNA form, the CDR3 reads TGTGCCAGCAGCTCAGATCGAGCCTGGGAGCTGTTTTTT.